The 27 T cell receptor beta chains below were found in one sample sequenced in a study of beta chain features in type 1 diabetes. The study, taken as a whole, reports: Researchers report that Type 1 diabetes patients had moderately but significantly shorter TCRB CDR3s across all four CD4+ subsets.

Their target antigens are unknown. The sequenced template was cDNA made from the entire isolated RNA. Only in-frame clones appear in the TCRdb table, and some are missing; sequencing was by immunoSEQ multiplex PCR. The sample comprises roughly 330,000 clones, approximately 13% of which are singletons, and 0.013% to 0.015% rests with the top ten. Source material: naive CD4+ T cells from blood. All receptors come from a woman aged 18-29 years with type 1 diabetes.

V usage is TRBV5-5 and J usage is TRBJ2-7; D possibly corresponds to TRBD1 (6 bases). The CDR3 covers 13 residues. Germline CDR1 SGHKS, CDR2 YYEKEE (reference sequence). The V end was cut by 4 bases, the J end by 6 bases, with 14 bases between. CDR3 DNA: TGTGCCAGCAGCCCGAGGGACATAGGCGAGCAGTACTTC. This translates into CASSPRDIGEQYF.

The chain employs TRBV29-1 and TRBJ2-7; 7 bases align to TRBD2. Germline V gene sequence: CDR1 SQVTM, CDR2 ANQGSEA. Trimming took 7 bases from V and 3 from J; bases not matched to a gene: 12. The CDR3 length is 14 residues. CDR3: CSAGEPGLNYEQYF. CDR3 coding DNA: TGCAGCGCCGGGGAACCGGGACTAAACTACGAGCAGTACTTC.

The rearrangement links TRBV15 to TRBJ2-4; 11 bases are a match to TRBD1. Germline values: CDR1 LNHNV, CDR2 YYDKDF (reference sequence). The J segment lost 2 bases and the V segment lost 1 base, leaving 1 base of the junction unmatched. CDR3 length equals 16 residues. CDR3 loop: CATSRGDRGTKNIQYF. As DNA, the CDR3 is TGTGCCACCAGCAGAGGGGACAGGGGGACCAAAAACATTCAGTACTTC. Supplemented by reference TRBV15 and TRBJ2-4, the full variable domain reads DAMVIQNPRYQVTQFGKPVTLSCSQTLNHNVMYWYQQKSSQAPKLLFHYYDKDFNNEADTPDNFQSRRPNTSFCFLDIRSPGLGDTAMYLCATSRGDRGTKNIQYFGAGTRLSVL.

The genes are TRBV28 and TRBJ1-1, with D possibly TRBD1 on 6 matching bases. This CDR3 has 15 amino acids. CDR1 and CDR2 from the germline V gene are MDHEN and SYDVKM. V dropped 5 bases and J dropped 4 bases, with 17 bases sitting between them. This CDR3 reads CASSTKQGWGTEAFF. As DNA, the CDR3 is TGTGCCAGCAGTACCAAACAGGGTTGGGGCACTGAAGCTTTCTTT. Full variable domain (rest looked up from reference TRBV28 and TRBJ1-1): DVKVTQSSRYLVKRTGEKVFLECVQDMDHENMFWYRQDPGLGLRLIYFSYDVKMKEKGDIPEGYSVSREKKERFSLILESASTNQTSMYLCASSTKQGWGTEAFFGQGTRLTVV.

The chain links TRBV21-1 to TRBJ2-7; TRBD2, the D gene given by the table, was not confirmed from the DNA. TRBV21-1 is a documented pseudogene. The CDR3 sequence is 21 residues long. This chain's CDR3 is CASSKGLAGDNKASDRYEQYV. CDR3 coding DNA: TGTGCCAGCAGCAAAGGACTAGCGGGAGACAACAAGGCTTCGGACCGATACGAGCAGTACGTC.

This sequence joins TRBV6-5 and TRBJ2-3; D is possibly TRBD2 (6 bases). From germline, CDR1 is MNHEY and CDR2 SVGAGI. The CDR3 has 15 residues. Trimming removed 6 bases at V and 5 bases at J, with 18 bases between. The CDR3 loop reads CASRGLRAGKDTQYF. CDR3 bases: TGTGCCAGCAGGGGACTCCGGGCGGGGAAAGATACGCAGTATTTT.

This clone was seen only a few times. This chain uses TRBV18 with TRBJ1-1; D perhaps matches TRBD1 (5 bases). Germline assignment: CDR1 KGHSH and CDR2 LQKENI. This CDR3 spans 13 amino acids. The V gene lost 6 bases and the J gene lost 4 bases, with 12 bases spanning the gap. The CDR3 DNA reads TGTGCCAGCTCCCTGGACACCCGCACTGAAGCTTTCTTT. Its protein product is CASSLDTRTEAFF.

This clone was found a few times. The CDR3 sequence: CASSILASGANVLTF. CDR3 DNA: TGCGCCAGCAGCATACTAGCGAGCGGGGCCAACGTCCTGACTTTC. This chain joins TRBV5-1 and TRBJ2-6; 7 bases map to TRBD2. The CDR3 is made up of 15 amino acids. Germline V gene data show CDR1 as SGHRS and CDR2 as YFSETQ. Unmatched junction bases numbered 5, after V lost 4 bases and J lost 4 bases.

The V gene is TRBV15, the J gene TRBJ1-1; the match to TRBD1 covers 7 bases. Trimming at V came to 5 bases and at J to 8 bases, leaving 20 bases not matched to a gene. The CDR3 consists of 17 residues. The germline V gene has CDR1 LNHNV and CDR2 YYDKDF (reference sequence). This chain's CDR3 is CATSDDRDRTFPREAFF. CDR3 nucleotides: TGTGCCACCAGCGACGACCGGGACAGAACCTTCCCCCGAGAAGCTTTCTTT.

V gene TRBV9 combines with J gene TRBJ2-1, with D possibly matching TRBD1 (6 bases). The CDR3 is 14 amino acids. Between the trimmed V and J ends, which lost 3 bases and 5 bases, there was a span of 12 bases. Germline V gene sequence: CDR1 SGDLS, CDR2 YYNGEE. CDR3 protein: CASSAGESDNEQFF. CDR3 nucleotides: TGTGCCAGCAGCGCAGGGGAATCAGACAATGAGCAGTTCTTC.

This clone was seen a few times. J is TRBJ2-6 and V is TRBV25-1, with TRBD1 identical over 9 bases. J lost 2 bases, V lost 2 bases, and 7 bases had no gene match. The germline CDR1 and CDR2 sequences are MGHDK and SYGVNS. The CDR3 totals 18 residues. The CDR3 here is CASSEGQGLGTGANVLTF. The DNA of the CDR3 is TGTGCCAGCAGTGAAGGACAGGGGTTGGGAACTGGGGCCAACGTCCTGACTTTC.

This clone was seen more than once but under ten times. The chain carries TRBV29-1 and TRBJ1-5; D is uncertain. Deletions cut 4 bases from V and 2 bases from J, with 12 bases between. Germline assignment: CDR1 SQVTM and CDR2 ANQGSEA. The CDR3 has 14 amino acids. The CDR3 DNA is TGCAGCGTTGCCGAGGGATTACGCAATCAGCCCCAGCATTTT. Translating gives CSVAEGLRNQPQHF.

A few counts support this clone. The chain joins TRBV18 to TRBJ2-1; maybe TRBD2 (5 bases). Germline V CDR1 and CDR2: KGHSH, LQKENI. CDR3 length equals 14 residues. V was trimmed by 5 bases and J by 2 bases, leaving 10 bases between them. Written as DNA, the CDR3 is TGTGCCAGCTCAAAGGACTTAACCTACAATGAGCAGTTCTTC. This sequence encodes CASSKDLTYNEQFF.

The V call is TRBV28, the J call TRBJ1-5, with D maybe TRBD1 (6 bases). Trimming shortened V by 3 bases and J by 2 bases, and 17 bases separated the two germline ends. CDR3 length: 17 residues. Looked up from germline, CDR1 is MDHEN and CDR2 is SYDVKM. The CDR3 sequence: CASSLSWGLGGNQPQHF. The CDR3 DNA reads TGTGCCAGCAGTTTGTCGTGGGGGCTAGGGGGCAATCAGCCCCAGCATTTT. Full variable domain (remainder filled in from reference TRBV28 and TRBJ1-5): DVKVTQSSRYLVKRTGEKVFLECVQDMDHENMFWYRQDPGLGLRLIYFSYDVKMKEKGDIPEGYSVSREKKERFSLILESASTNQTSMYLCASSLSWGLGGNQPQHFGDGTRLSIL.

The table lists this clone with a few counts. The chain uses TRBV7-9 and TRBJ1-4, with no clear D. Germline V gene sequence: CDR1 SEHNR, CDR2 FQNEAQ (reference sequence). V was pared by 5 bases and J by 2 bases, with 9 bases between. There are 14 residues in the CDR3. DNA for the CDR3: TGTGCCAGCAGCCCGGAACAGACTAATGAAAAACTGTTTTTT. Translation: CASSPEQTNEKLFF. Full variable domain (rest looked up from reference TRBV7-9 and TRBJ1-4): DTGVSQNPRHKITKRGQNVTFRCDPISEHNRLYWYRQTLGQGPEFLTYFQNEAQLEKSRLLSDRFSAERPKGSFSTLEIQRTEQGDSAMYLCASSPEQTNEKLFFGSGTQLSVL.

This clone was counted only a few times. The chain couples TRBV9 to TRBJ2-3, with D unclear. V was cut by 0 bases and J by 2 bases, with 7 bases left in between. The CDR3 contains 14 residues. The V gene's germline CDR1 is SGDLS and CDR2 YYNGEE. The CDR3 bases are TGTGCCAGCAGCGTAGGAGGTAACACAGATACGCAGTATTTT. This translates into CASSVGGNTDTQYF. The entire variable domain, with the rest obtained from reference TRBV9 and TRBJ2-3, is as follows: DSGVTQTPKHLITATGQRVTLRCSPRSGDLSVYWYQQSLDQGLQFLIQYYNGEERAKGNILERFSAQQFPDLHSELNLSSLELGDSALYFCASSVGGNTDTQYFGPGTRLTVL.

In this sample, this clone turned up once. The chain has TRBV5-1 and TRBJ2-3, with D perhaps matching TRBD2 (6 bases). CDR3 length equals 18 residues. Germline loops: CDR1 SGHRS, CDR2 YFSETQ. V was trimmed by 3 bases and J by 0 bases, leaving 20 bases between them. The CDR3: CASSSSPTRRASTDTQYF. The CDR3 nucleotides are TGCGCCAGCAGCTCTTCCCCTACCAGGAGGGCTAGCACAGATACGCAGTATTTT.

This chain joins TRBV27 and TRBJ2-2; maybe TRBD1 (5 bases). Trimming took off 4 bases at V and 3 bases at J, with 12 bases between the two ends. Germline V lookup: CDR1 MNHEY, CDR2 SMNVEV (reference sequence). There are 15 residues in the CDR3. This chain's CDR3 is CASSSQRGYTGELFF. CDR3 coding DNA: TGTGCCAGCAGTTCCCAAAGGGGCTACACCGGGGAGCTGTTTTTT.

The V gene is TRBV7-9, the J gene TRBJ2-3; 10 bases map to TRBD2. Trimming removed 11 bases from V and 5 bases from J; junction bases left unmatched: 13. The CDR3 has 15 amino acids. Germline CDR1 SEHNR, CDR2 FQNEAQ (reference sequence). The CDR3 DNA reads as TGTGCCGGAGCGGGAGGGAGCCTAAACGAAGATACGCAGTATTTT. Amino acids: CAGAGGSLNEDTQYF.

The table lists this clone with a few counts. The chain recombines TRBV6-6 with TRBJ1-1; tentative D call: TRBD1 (6 bases). With 10 bases removed from V and 4 bases from J, the gap between germline ends came to 16 bases. The CDR3 is 13 amino acids. CDR1 MNHNY and CDR2 SVGAGI come from the germline V gene (reference sequence). CDR3 coding DNA: TGTGCCACTAAGGGGGGGGCTGGCACTGAAGCTTTCTTT. It is translated as CATKGGAGTEAFF.

The chain is built from TRBV29-1 and TRBJ2-2; D uncertain. Trimming shortened V by 3 bases and J by 6 bases, and 23 bases separated the two germline ends. Germline V lookup: CDR1 SQVTM, CDR2 ANQGSEA. The CDR3 contains 17 residues. CDR3 sequence: CSVELPLGLSVAGELFF. The CDR3 DNA sequence: TGCAGCGTTGAGCTCCCCCTAGGCCTATCTGTCGCCGGGGAGCTGTTTTTT.

This clone was seen a few times. The chain combines TRBV29-1 with TRBJ2-1, with a possible D match to TRBD2 (7 bases). This CDR3 spans 15 amino acids. With 8 bases removed from V and 2 bases from J, the gap between germline ends came to 19 bases. The germline CDR1 and CDR2 sequences are SQVTM and ANQGSEA. The CDR3 region is CSQRRGASAYNEQFF. CDR3 DNA: TGCAGCCAACGACGGGGGGCTAGCGCCTACAATGAGCAGTTCTTC.

The table lists this clone with a few counts. V usage is TRBV5-1 and J usage is TRBJ2-5; 13 bases map to TRBD2. Germline values: CDR1 SGHRS, CDR2 YFSETQ. The CDR3 extends over 16 amino acids. V lost 4 bases to trimming and J lost 5 bases; unmatched junction nucleotides: 8. CDR3 in amino acids: CASSPPGLAGRETQYF. CDR3 DNA: TGCGCCAGCAGCCCGCCGGGACTAGCGGGACGGGAGACCCAGTACTTC.

The V gene is TRBV12-5, the J gene TRBJ1-3, with D perhaps TRBD1 (5 bases). The CDR3 totals 14 residues. V was shortened by 5 bases and J by 7 bases, with 15 bases between the two germline ends. In germline, CDR1 is LGHNT, CDR2 FRNRAP. This CDR3 is CASGGQGLLNTIYF. CDR3 in DNA: TGTGCTAGTGGTGGGCAGGGCTTATTGAACACCATATATTTT. Full variable domain (outside the CDR3, taken from reference TRBV12-5 and TRBJ1-3): DARVTQTPRHKVTEMGQEVTMRCQPILGHNTVFWYRQTMMQGLELLAYFRNRAPLDDSGMPKDRFSAEMPDATLATLKIQPSEPRDSAVYFCASGGQGLLNTIYFGEGSWLTVV.

J is TRBJ2-2 and V is TRBV9, with D maybe TRBD2 (6 bases). The CDR3 contains 15 residues. Between the trimmed V and J ends, which lost 0 bases and 3 bases, there was a span of 9 bases. CDR1 is SGDLS, CDR2 YYNGEE, per germline. CDR3 residues: CASSVAGVDTGELFF. Written as DNA, the CDR3 is TGTGCCAGCAGCGTAGCGGGAGTCGACACCGGGGAGCTGTTTTTT.

The chain recombines TRBV29-1 with TRBJ2-1, with 8 bases identical to TRBD1. Germline V CDR1 and CDR2: SQVTM, ANQGSEA. Unmatched junction bases numbered 7, after V lost 4 bases and J lost 8 bases. The CDR3 totals 13 residues. CDR3 amino acids: CSVGQGRTDEQFF. CDR3 DNA sequence: TGCAGCGTTGGACAGGGGCGAACGGATGAGCAGTTCTTC.

The rearrangement links TRBV11-2 to TRBJ1-3; 8 bases are a match to TRBD1. V trimming: 5 bases; J trimming: 5 bases; junction bases outside the gene matches: 11. This CDR3 spans 16 amino acids. CDR1 and CDR2 (germline): SGHAT, FQNNGV. The CDR3 DNA is TGTGCCAGCAGCCCCCGAGGGACAGGCGGCAGAAACACCATATATTTT. The encoded protein is CASSPRGTGGRNTIYF.